The 22 T cell receptor beta chains listed next were all sequenced from one sample in a study of T cell changes during pregnancy in multiple sclerosis. The repertoire was sequenced with immunoSEQ multiplex PCR; TCRdb's copy has only in-frame clones and lacks some. Among roughly 45,000 clones, approximately 92% were seen once, and the ten largest hold approximately 4%. The sequences come from CD8+ T cells from peripheral blood mononuclear cells, collected after pregnancy. The receptors shown here come from a female donor with multiple sclerosis, enrolled in a pregnancy study.

V is TRBV27 and J is TRBJ2-7; 9 bases are shared with TRBD2. Unmatched junction bases numbered 2, after V lost 8 bases and J lost 0 bases. Germline V gene sequence: CDR1 MNHEY, CDR2 SMNVEV (reference sequence). CDR3 length equals 13 residues. CDR3 sequence (DNA): TGTGCCAGCGCGGGGGGGTCCTCCTACGAGCAGTACTTC. This codes for CASAGGSSYEQYF.

This chain joins TRBV7-9 and TRBJ2-1, with D maybe TRBD2 (5 bases). V was cut by 5 bases and J by 3 bases, with 8 bases left in between. CDR1 is SEHNR, CDR2 FQNEAQ, per germline (reference sequence). The CDR3 length is 13 residues. The CDR3 region is CASSARDYNEQFF. The CDR3 bases are TGTGCCAGCAGCGCCCGGGACTACAATGAGCAGTTCTTC.

The chain joins TRBV6-1 to TRBJ1-5; no clear D. The length of the CDR3 is 15 residues. V was trimmed by 7 bases and J by 3 bases, leaving 16 bases between them. Germline V gene sequence: CDR1 MNHNS, CDR2 SASEGT. The CDR3 sequence: CASILLAGSNQPQHF. For the CDR3, the DNA is TGTGCCAGCATCCTCTTGGCGGGTTCCAATCAGCCCCAGCATTTT.

The V gene is TRBV29-1, the J gene TRBJ1-2; no definite D call. This CDR3 is built from 11 residues. V was cut by 6 bases and J by 0 bases, with 5 bases left in between. From germline, CDR1 is SQVTM and CDR2 ANQGSEA. Written as DNA, the CDR3 is TGCAGCGTAAGCTCTAACTATGGCTACACCTTC. Protein product: CSVSSNYGYTF.

The rearrangement uses TRBV7-9 and TRBJ1-2; D is perhaps TRBD1 (6 bases). Germline loops: CDR1 SEHNR, CDR2 FQNEAQ (reference sequence). Trimming removed 11 bases from V and 6 bases from J, with 19 bases in between. The CDR3 runs 13 residues. CDR3 coding DNA: TGTGCCGCCCTCGGGGGGGGCAAAGATGGCTACACCTTC. It yields the protein CAALGGGKDGYTF.

V and J are TRBV4-3 and TRBJ2-7; 11 bases map to TRBD1. Germline-derived CDR1 and CDR2 are LGHNA and YSLEER. The CDR3 consists of 15 residues. Germline trimming cut 1 base from V and 2 bases from J; bases unmatched to any gene: 1. CDR3 protein: CASSQGGQGAYEQYF. For the CDR3, the DNA is TGCGCCAGCAGCCAAGGGGGACAGGGGGCCTACGAGCAGTACTTC.

The J gene is TRBJ2-2, the V gene TRBV27, with 11 bases identical to TRBD2. The CDR3 sequence is 15 residues long. J lost 4 bases, V lost 6 bases, and 4 bases had no gene match. Germline V gives CDR1 MNHEY, CDR2 SMNVEV (reference sequence). Here the CDR3 reads CASSRTSGPTGELFF. The CDR3 bases are TGTGCCAGCAGCCGGACTAGCGGGCCCACCGGGGAGCTGTTTTTT.

The chain joins TRBV9 to TRBJ2-5; TRBD2 is a possible D gene (7 bases). The germline V gene has CDR1 SGDLS and CDR2 YYNGEE. The V end lost 3 bases, the J end lost 2 bases, and 11 bases lay between the germline ends. The CDR3 is made up of 14 amino acids. CDR3 residues: CASSGGGPQETQYF. The CDR3 DNA reads TGTGCCAGCAGCGGGGGGGGGCCACAAGAGACCCAGTACTTC.

This chain joins TRBV28 and TRBJ2-7, with 8 bases aligning to TRBD1. CDR3 length: 15 amino acids. Trimming removed 6 bases from V and 1 base from J; junction bases left unmatched: 8. Germline assignment: CDR1 MDHEN and CDR2 SYDVKM. This CDR3 is CASSPGQEFSYEQYF. CDR3 DNA sequence: TGTGCCAGCAGCCCGGGACAGGAATTTTCCTACGAGCAGTACTTC.

J is TRBJ2-7 and V is TRBV10-3; TRBD1 matches at 12 bases. The CDR3 length is 15 residues. Germline V gene lookup returns CDR1 ENHRY and CDR2 SYGVKD. V was clipped by 2 bases and J by 4 bases; unmatched bases: 3. The CDR3 loop is CAISEGTGGVYEQYF. The CDR3, as DNA: TGTGCCATCAGTGAGGGGACAGGGGGCGTGTACGAGCAGTACTTC.

The rearrangement uses TRBV18 and TRBJ2-1, with D possibly TRBD2 on 6 matching bases. V gave up 0 bases and J gave up 11 bases, with 14 bases separating them. The CDR3 runs 14 residues. In germline, CDR1 is KGHSH, CDR2 LQKENI. CDR3 coding DNA: TGTGCCAGCTCACCACCGTGGGAGGAGACACAGCAGTTCTTC. Its protein product is CASSPPWEETQQFF.

The chain carries TRBV6-6 and TRBJ2-7, with D tentatively TRBD1 (6 bases). The germline CDR1 and CDR2 sequences are MNHNY and SVGAGI (reference sequence). V lost 5 bases, J lost 6 bases, and 11 bases lay in between. This CDR3 has 12 amino acids. In DNA form, the CDR3 reads TGTGCCAGCAGTAACACAGGGTCCGAGCAGTACTTC. It translates to CASSNTGSEQYF.

This clone was detected once. The chain joins TRBV7-8 to TRBJ2-7; 14 bases fit TRBD2. The CDR3 is 18 residues long. Trimming took 3 bases from V and 0 from J; bases not matched to a gene: 7. Germline CDR1 reads SGHVS; CDR2 reads FQNEAQ. CDR3 amino acids: CASSFGLAGGMPSYEQYF. In DNA, the CDR3 is TGTGCCAGCAGCTTTGGACTAGCGGGAGGAATGCCCTCCTACGAGCAGTACTTC.

In its sample, this clone was seen once. The rearrangement uses TRBV30 and TRBJ2-3; a possible D gene is TRBD2 (5 bases). Germline assignment: CDR1 GTSNPN and CDR2 SVGIG (reference sequence). This CDR3 is built from 16 residues. V dropped 2 bases and J dropped 0 bases, with 15 bases sitting between them. The CDR3 sequence is CAWSSLDSTSTDTQYF. Written as DNA, the CDR3 is TGTGCCTGGAGTTCCTTGGACTCAACTAGCACAGATACGCAGTATTTT.

The chain combines TRBV7-9 with TRBJ1-1; D remains ambiguous. The CDR3 covers 12 residues. Germline lookup yields CDR1 SEHNR and CDR2 FQNEAQ (reference sequence). Between the trimmed V and J ends, which lost 5 bases and 0 bases, there was a span of 4 bases. DNA for the CDR3: TGTGCCAGCAGCCCCTTGAACACTGAAGCTTTCTTT. Translation gives CASSPLNTEAFF.

The gene calls are TRBV7-9 and TRBJ2-7, with 11 bases identical to TRBD2. V trimming: 5 bases; J trimming: 4 bases; junction bases outside the gene matches: 10. The germline gives CDR1 SEHNR, CDR2 FQNEAQ (reference sequence). This CDR3 comprises 16 residues. The CDR3 protein is CASSPALAGGLYEQYF. CDR3 nucleotides: TGTGCCAGCAGCCCGGCCCTAGCGGGGGGACTTTACGAGCAGTACTTC.

This chain joins TRBV27 and TRBJ2-3; 14 bases match TRBD2. Per the germline V gene, CDR1 is MNHEY and CDR2 is SMNVEV (reference sequence). The CDR3 totals 19 residues. V lost 2 bases to trimming and J lost 4 bases; unmatched junction nucleotides: 11. CDR3 sequence reads: CASSLPPGLAGEGADTQYF. The DNA for the CDR3 is TGTGCCAGCAGTTTACCACCGGGACTAGCGGGAGAGGGGGCAGATACGCAGTATTTT.

The chain carries TRBV7-9 and TRBJ2-3, with 15 bases lining up with TRBD2. Trimming removed 5 bases from V and 3 bases from J; junction bases left unmatched: 3. CDR3 length: 16 residues. Per germline, CDR1 SEHNR and CDR2 FQNEAQ (reference sequence). The CDR3 spells CASSVGTSGGTDTQYF. CDR3 nucleotide sequence: TGTGCCAGCAGCGTCGGGACTAGCGGGGGGACAGATACGCAGTATTTT.

J is TRBJ2-7 and V is TRBV19, with D perhaps TRBD1 (6 bases). Per the germline V gene, CDR1 is LNHDA and CDR2 is SQIVND (reference sequence). This CDR3 is built from 13 residues. V lost 1 base, J lost 7 bases, and 11 bases lay in between. The CDR3 DNA reads TGTGCCAGTAGTATAGCGGGACACCAAGAGCAGTACTTC. Amino acid sequence: CASSIAGHQEQYF.

The chain uses TRBV9 and TRBJ2-1; D remains unclear. Trimming left V 0 bases short and J 7 bases short, with 11 bases between. This CDR3 has 14 amino acids. Per germline, CDR1 SGDLS and CDR2 YYNGEE. CDR3 bases: TGTGCCAGCAGCGTAGGTGGCTCTCGAAATGAGCAGTTCTTC. Translated, it gives CASSVGGSRNEQFF.

The chain combines TRBV19 with TRBJ2-5, with 12 bases identical to TRBD1. Per the germline V gene, CDR1 is LNHDA and CDR2 is SQIVND (reference sequence). The V gene end was trimmed by 5 bases and the J gene end by 5 bases; junction bases not matched to a gene: 3. The CDR3 length is 14 residues. DNA for the CDR3: TGTGCCAGTAGTGGGACAGGGGGCATGGAGACCCAGTACTTC. Its protein product is CASSGTGGMETQYF.

The chain's CDR3 is CASRRISHNEQFF. The DNA of the CDR3 is TGTGCCAGCAGGAGAATTTCCCACAATGAGCAGTTCTTC. V gene TRBV6-1 combines with J gene TRBJ2-1, with D uncertain. Germline CDR1 reads MNHNS; CDR2 reads SASEGT. The CDR3 sequence is 13 residues long. Trimming cost V 6 bases and J 5 bases, with 11 bases left between them.